The next 16 T cell receptor beta chains were all read from a single sample in a study of regulatory T cells in long-lasting Graves disease. The sample's time point: newly diagnosed GD, antithyroid drugs for less than 3 months. Extracted PBMC RNA gave rise to the TCR library. Construction of TCR beta libraries relied on iRepertoire HTBI primers and on Arm-PCR targeting CDR3 regions. One entry per CDR3 protein results from TCRdb running MiXCR on the multiplex PCR reads. The sample lists about half a million distinct CDR3 sequences, around 13% occurring once. Another study also made use of these data, one on T cells in Graves' hyperthyroidism and ophthalmopathy.

Sequences were derived from peripheral blood mononuclear cells (PBMCs), sampled at new diagnosis, from a patient treated with antithyroid drugs. Receptor source: a woman aged 25 to 45 with Graves disease.

In its sample, this clonotype was seen a few times. The conserved phenylalanine or tryptophan normally closing the CDR3 is absent here, so this likely arose from a read error. The rearrangement links TRBV12-3 or TRBV12-4 to TRBJ2-2, with D unclear. There are 13 residues in the CDR3. V shed 4 bases and J shed 6 bases, with 9 bases lying between them. This CDR3 is CASSSLDAGELFS. The DNA for the CDR3 is TGTGCCAGCAGTTCCCTAGATGCCGGGGAGCTGTTTTCT.

This clonotype was observed a handful of times. This chain links TRBV18 with TRBJ2-1; the match to TRBD2 covers 10 bases. The V gene's germline CDR1 is KGHSH and CDR2 LQKENI. This CDR3 is built from 18 residues. V lost 0 bases, J lost 5 bases, and 10 bases stayed unmatched. CDR3 protein: CASSPPGIAGGPHNEQFF. The CDR3 DNA follows: TGTGCCAGCTCACCACCTGGTATAGCGGGGGGACCTCACAATGAGCAGTTCTTC. The complete variable domain, with remaining parts taken from reference TRBV18 and TRBJ2-1, reads NAGVMQNPRHLVRRRGQEARLRCSPMKGHSHVYWYRQLPEEGLKFMVYLQKENIIDESGMPKERFSAEFPKEGPSILRIQQVVRGDSAAYFCASSPPGIAGGPHNEQFFGPGTRLTVL.

This clonotype was observed many times. The rearrangement links TRBV7-3 to TRBJ2-1, with 12 nucleotides matching TRBD2. Trimming removed 2 bases from V and 10 bases from J; junction bases left unmatched: 9. CDR1 and CDR2 (germline): SGHTA, FQGTGA. CDR3 length equals 16 residues. The CDR3 DNA follows: TGTGCCAGCAGCTTAGTAGGGACTAGCGGGTGGAACGAGCAGTTCTTC. It encodes CASSLVGTSGWNEQFF.

The chain joins TRBV5-6 to TRBJ1-2, with 7 bases fitting TRBD1. J was trimmed by 6 bases and V by 2 bases; bases with no gene match: 16. The CDR3 consists of 17 residues. Germline V CDR1 and CDR2: SGHDT, YYEEEE. The CDR3: CASSFGPTGPGFNGYTF. Written as DNA, the CDR3 is TGTGCCAGCAGCTTTGGGCCGACAGGGCCGGGATTTAATGGCTACACCTTC.

This clonotype was seen ten or more times. The chain links TRBV6-1 to TRBJ1-4; TRBD1 might be the D (5 bases). Germline lookup yields CDR1 MNHNS and CDR2 SASEGT. V was cut by 4 bases and J by 2 bases, with 14 bases left in between. The CDR3 runs to 16 residues. The CDR3 protein is CASSGKGLSTNEKLFF. The CDR3 region has the DNA TGTGCCAGCAGTGGGAAGGGACTCAGCACTAATGAAAAACTGTTTTTT.

This clonotype was picked up a small number of times. The chain employs TRBV24-1 and TRBJ1-5; TRBD1 aligns across 8 bases. The CDR3 has 15 residues. Per germline, CDR1 KGHDR and CDR2 SFDVKD. The J segment lost 6 bases and the V segment lost 3 bases, leaving 6 bases of the junction unmatched. The CDR3 here is CATSDGGQGAQPQHF. The CDR3 DNA is TGTGCCACCAGTGATGGAGGGCAGGGGGCTCAGCCCCAGCATTTT.

This clonotype has at least ten counts. V usage is TRBV20-1 and J usage is TRBJ2-5; 8 bases align to TRBD2. V trimming: 2 bases; J trimming: 3 bases; junction bases outside the gene matches: 2. The length of the CDR3 is 13 residues. CDR1 and CDR2 (germline): DFQATT, SNEGSKA (reference sequence). This CDR3 is CSARREGKETQYF. DNA for the CDR3: TGCAGTGCTAGACGGGAGGGGAAAGAGACCCAGTACTTC.

The V and J genes are TRBV18 and TRBJ2-3; 7 nucleotides agree with TRBD1. J lost 2 bases, V lost 4 bases, and 3 bases had no gene match. The CDR3 is made up of 14 amino acids. Per germline, CDR1 KGHSH and CDR2 LQKENI. CDR3 sequence reads: CASSRDSPTDTQYF. DNA for the CDR3: TGTGCCAGCTCACGGGACAGCCCCACAGATACGCAGTATTTT.

At least ten counts were recorded for this clonotype. This chain connects TRBV7-3 to TRBJ2-3; 9 positions match TRBD1. The CDR3 has 15 residues. Losses at the gene ends were 4 bases for V and 4 bases for J; bases not matched to a gene: 6. CDR1 SGHTA and CDR2 FQGTGA come from the germline V gene. The DNA of the CDR3 is TGTGCCAGCAGCTCCTCCGGGACAGGGCCAGATACGCAGTATTTT. It yields the protein CASSSSGTGPDTQYF.

The rearrangement links TRBV18 to TRBJ2-5; D is undetermined. Deletions cut 2 bases from V and 9 bases from J, with 13 bases between. Germline CDR1 is KGHSH and CDR2 is LQKENI. This CDR3 contains 13 residues. The CDR3 reads CASSPGSREAQYF. The CDR3 DNA follows: TGTGCCAGCTCACCAGGCTCACGTGAGGCCCAGTACTTC.

Ten or more counts support this clonotype. The gene calls are TRBV29-1 and TRBJ2-5; TRBD1 aligns across 7 bases. After removal of 4 bases from V and 4 bases from J, the junction contained 6 bases not matched to a gene. The germline V gene encodes CDR1 SQVTM and CDR2 ANQGSEA. This CDR3 has 13 residues. DNA for the CDR3: TGCAGCGTTGGCCCGACAGGGCTAGAGACCCAGTACTTC. Its translation: CSVGPTGLETQYF.

In this sample, this clonotype turned up many times. The chain combines TRBV20-1 with TRBJ1-2; perhaps TRBD1 as D (5 bases). Germline CDR1 DFQATT, CDR2 SNEGSKA (reference sequence). This CDR3 region has 14 residues. Trimming left V 2 bases short and J 5 bases short, with 15 bases between. CDR3 sequence (DNA): TGCAGTGCTAGACCGGACGGGACGGAGTATGGCTACACCTTC. Protein: CSARPDGTEYGYTF.

The sample holds many counts of this clonotype. The chain is built from TRBV27 and TRBJ1-6, with TRBD1 matching 9 bases. This CDR3 has 15 residues. Losses at the gene ends were 5 bases for V and 8 bases for J; bases not matched to a gene: 7. Germline loops: CDR1 MNHEY, CDR2 SMNVEV (reference sequence). The CDR3: CASSAGTGLYSPLHF. CDR3 sequence (DNA): TGTGCCAGCAGTGCCGGGACAGGGCTTTATTCACCCCTCCACTTT.

This clonotype was seen ten or more times. The chain joins TRBV7-2 to TRBJ1-1, with D hard to call. The germline gives CDR1 SGHTA, CDR2 FQGNSA. Trimming removed 6 bases from V and 1 base from J, with 9 bases in between. This CDR3 is built from 13 residues. The CDR3 sequence: CASRLQRNTEAFF. CDR3 nucleotides: TGTGCCAGCAGGCTACAGAGGAACACTGAAGCTTTCTTT.

This clonotype occurred many times. The chain combines TRBV27 with TRBJ2-1; the D call may be TRBD1 or TRBD2 (5 bases each). Per germline, CDR1 MNHEY and CDR2 SMNVEV (reference sequence). The V end lost 5 bases, the J end lost 3 bases, and 17 bases lay between the germline ends. The CDR3 extends over 16 amino acids. CDR3 nucleotide sequence: TGTGCCAGCAGTCTCTTCGGGACCCTAAGCTACAATGAGCAGTTCTTC. This translates into CASSLFGTLSYNEQFF.

This clonotype was seen many times. The chain combines TRBV20-1 with TRBJ2-7; TRBD1 is a possible D gene (5 bases). Trimming left V 5 bases short and J 2 bases short, with 16 bases between. The V gene's germline CDR1 is DFQATT and CDR2 SNEGSKA (reference sequence). The CDR3 is 14 residues long. The CDR3 protein is CSAFRTRLAYEQYF. The CDR3 DNA follows: TGCAGTGCTTTCCGGACACGGCTGGCCTACGAGCAGTACTTC.